Reported below is one T cell receptor beta chain. At one boundary the junction diverges from the germline segment, which might be a read error. Generated by immunoSEQ multiplex PCR, the TCRdb table keeps only in-frame clones and is missing some. The sample comprises roughly 170,000 clones, 84% of which are singletons, and 6.5% to 8.5% rests with the top ten. The sample belongs to a study of blood T cell repertoires in COVID-19. Overall study context: Both acute and convalescent COVID-19 samples were obtained from the United States, Italy and Spain.

The CDR3 sequence is 13 residues long. The V gene's germline CDR1 is DFQATT and CDR2 SNEGSKA (reference sequence). This TCR came from a human donor in a cohort sampled during active COVID-19. Sequencing was performed on peripheral blood. The V gene is TRBV20-1, the J gene TRBJ1-6; perhaps TRBD1 as D (5 bases). CDR3 in amino acids: CSASADNNSPLHF. CDR3 DNA sequence: TGCAGTGCTAGTGCGGACAATAACTCACCCCTCCACTTT.